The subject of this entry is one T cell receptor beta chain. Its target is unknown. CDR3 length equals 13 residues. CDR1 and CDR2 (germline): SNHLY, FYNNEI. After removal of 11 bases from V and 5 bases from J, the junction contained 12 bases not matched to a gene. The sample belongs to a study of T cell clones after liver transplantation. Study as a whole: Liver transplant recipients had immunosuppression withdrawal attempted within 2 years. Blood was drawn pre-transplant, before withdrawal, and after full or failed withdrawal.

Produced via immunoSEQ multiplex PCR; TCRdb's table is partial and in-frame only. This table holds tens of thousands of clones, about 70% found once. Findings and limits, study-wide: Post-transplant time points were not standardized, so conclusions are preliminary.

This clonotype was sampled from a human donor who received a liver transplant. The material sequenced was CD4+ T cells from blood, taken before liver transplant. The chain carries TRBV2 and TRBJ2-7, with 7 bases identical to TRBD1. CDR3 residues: CASPRGLYDEQYF. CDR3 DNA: TGTGCCTCCCCGAGGGGGCTCTACGACGAGCAGTACTTC.